The source of this T cell receptor (beta chain) is a study of T cell changes during pregnancy in multiple sclerosis. This table comes from immunoSEQ multiplex PCR, and its TCRdb copy is limited to in-frame clones, with some not included. This table has fewer than 60,000 clones, approximately 95% appearing once. This clone has a handful of counts. CDR3 length: 14 amino acids. V lost 1 base and J 1 base, leaving 10 bases between the germline ends. Germline V gives CDR1 GTSNPN, CDR2 SVGIG (reference sequence). Specimen: CD4+ T cells from peripheral blood mononuclear cells, collected in the third trimester of pregnancy. This clonotype was sampled from a female donor with multiple sclerosis, enrolled in a pregnancy study. This chain connects TRBV30 to TRBJ1-1; the D gene is possibly TRBD1 (6 bases). The CDR3 spells CAWSAETGNTEAFF. CDR3 DNA sequence: TGTGCCTGGAGTGCGGAGACAGGGAACACTGAAGCTTTCTTT.